The 20 T cell receptor beta chains below were found in one sample sequenced in a study of shared clonotypes between healthy human individuals. Clones were sequenced by immunoSEQ multiplex PCR, and TCRdb holds only the in-frame ones, with some missing. Here the sample spans more than 2,000,000 clones, approximately 90% being singletons. The sequencing sample was made of naive CD4+ T cells sorted from blood. Subset in this sample: CD45RA+ positively selected. These TCRs come from a man between 18 and 29 years old in good health.

Points on this clone: This CDR3 is also generated by other DNA sequences in the sample. This chain links TRBV11-2 with TRBJ2-5; D might be TRBD1 (6 bases). Germline V gives CDR1 SGHAT, CDR2 FQNNGV. The CDR3 covers 12 residues. V was shortened by 3 bases and J by 5 bases, with 7 bases between the two germline ends. CDR3 coding DNA: TGTGCCAGCAGCTTGAGGGGGGAGACCCAGTACTTC. Protein product: CASSLRGETQYF.

The J gene is TRBJ2-2, the V gene TRBV7-2; a weak D match, TRBD2 (6 bases). Germline V gene data show CDR1 as SGHTA and CDR2 as FQGNSA. This CDR3 has 15 amino acids. V was cut by 6 bases and J by 6 bases, with 17 bases left in between. In DNA form, the CDR3 reads TGTGCCAGCAGTTTCGACGCGGGGTGGGCCGGGGAGCTGTTTTTT. Its protein is CASSFDAGWAGELFF.

The chain couples TRBV6-6 to TRBJ2-4; tentative D call: TRBD2 (6 bases). The V gene lost 5 bases and the J gene lost 0 bases, with 14 bases spanning the gap. The CDR3 covers 16 residues. Germline values: CDR1 MNHNY, CDR2 SVGAGI (reference sequence). The CDR3 spells CASSLPGGLAKNIQYF. CDR3 bases: TGTGCCAGCAGTCTTCCTGGAGGGCTAGCCAAAAACATTCAGTACTTC.

Turning to this clone: This sample also contains other DNA sequences that code for the same CDR3. The rearrangement joins TRBV2 to TRBJ1-6; a weak D match, TRBD1 (5 bases). CDR1 is SNHLY and CDR2 is FYNNEI in the germline V gene. The CDR3 is 13 residues long. Trimming stripped 3 bases from V and 9 bases from J, with 9 bases between. The DNA of the CDR3 is TGTGCCAGCAGTGACCAGGGAGGTTCACCCCTCCACTTT. It yields the protein CASSDQGGSPLHF.

To note about this clone: In the same sample, other DNA sequences code for this CDR3. The chain is built from TRBV6-5 and TRBJ1-2; tentative D call: TRBD1 (5 bases). Germline CDR1 MNHEY, CDR2 SVGAGI. Trimming pared 0 bases from V and 2 bases from J, leaving 7 bases between. The CDR3 consists of 14 residues. CDR3: CASSYSKGNYGYTF. In DNA, the CDR3 is TGTGCCAGCAGTTACTCCAAGGGGAACTATGGCTACACCTTC.

The chain joins TRBV2 to TRBJ2-5; D call uncertain. Germline V CDR1 and CDR2: SNHLY, FYNNEI. The V gene lost 3 bases and the J gene lost 5 bases, with 10 bases spanning the gap. This CDR3 has 13 amino acids. The CDR3 region is CASSDSRWETQYF. CDR3 bases: TGTGCCAGCAGTGATTCTAGGTGGGAGACCCAGTACTTC. The full variable domain, in which reference TRBV2 and TRBJ2-5 provide the parts outside the CDR3, is EPEVTQTPSHQVTQMGQEVILRCVPISNHLYFYWYRQILGQKVEFLVSFYNNEISEKSEIFDDQFSVERPDGSNFTLKIRSTKLEDSAMYFCASSDSRWETQYFGPGTRLLVL.

The chain links TRBV5-5 to TRBJ2-7; weak D call: TRBD2 (5 bases). The V and J ends lost 0 bases and 3 bases respectively, with 19 bases between them. CDR3 length: 17 amino acids. Germline loops: CDR1 SGHKS, CDR2 YYEKEE (reference sequence). CDR3 sequence: CASSLAAPEGFVYEQYF. Written as DNA, the CDR3 is TGTGCCAGCAGCTTGGCGGCCCCCGAGGGTTTTGTCTACGAGCAGTACTTC.

The J gene is TRBJ2-2, the V gene TRBV2, with D possibly TRBD2 on 5 matching bases. CDR3 length: 13 amino acids. Germline V gene lookup returns CDR1 SNHLY and CDR2 FYNNEI. V lost 8 bases to trimming and J lost 5 bases, with 12 bases between them. The DNA for the CDR3 is TGTGCCAGCGGCACGGGGTGGACCGGGGAGCTGTTTTTT. Translated, it gives CASGTGWTGELFF.

The V gene is TRBV6-1, the J gene TRBJ2-2, with D possibly being TRBD1 (6 bases). V dropped 6 bases and J dropped 2 bases, with 13 bases sitting between them. In germline, CDR1 is MNHNS, CDR2 SASEGT. The CDR3 contains 15 residues. CDR3 loop: CASRRGGPNTGELFF. In DNA form, the CDR3 reads TGTGCCAGCAGACGTGGGGGCCCAAACACCGGGGAGCTGTTTTTT.

This chain uses TRBV5-1 with TRBJ1-6, with D unresolved. CDR1 and CDR2 (germline): SGHRS, YFSETQ. V dropped 0 bases and J dropped 10 bases, with 8 bases sitting between them. This CDR3 is built from 13 residues. The CDR3 loop reads CASSLETESPLHF. In DNA, the CDR3 is TGCGCCAGCAGCTTGGAGACCGAATCACCCCTCCACTTT.

For this clone: This same CDR3 is encoded by further DNA sequences in the sample. The CDR3 is CASSLVFDYEQYF. CDR3 coding DNA: TGTGCCAGCAGCTTAGTGTTCGACTACGAGCAGTACTTC. The chain employs TRBV7-2 and TRBJ2-7; D call uncertain. Germline CDR1 is SGHTA and CDR2 is FQGNSA. CDR3 length: 13 residues. Trimming took 1 base from V and 3 from J, leaving 7 bases between them.

This clone was counted a single time. The chain couples TRBV10-2 to TRBJ2-1, with no clear D. There are 14 residues in the CDR3. Trimming took 8 bases from V and 8 from J, leaving 19 bases between them. In germline, CDR1 is WSHSY, CDR2 SAAADI. The CDR3 loop is CASRFRLVSDEQFF. CDR3 coding DNA: TGCGCCAGCCGGTTCAGGTTAGTCTCCGATGAGCAGTTCTTC.

The chain recombines TRBV5-1 with TRBJ1-1, with D uncertain. With 0 bases removed from V and 7 bases from J, the gap between germline ends came to 10 bases. The length of the CDR3 is 13 residues. Germline V gene lookup returns CDR1 SGHRS and CDR2 YFSETQ. CDR3 in amino acids: CASSLARAIEAFF. CDR3 nucleotides: TGCGCCAGCAGCTTGGCCCGGGCCATTGAAGCTTTCTTT.

The gene calls are TRBV4-1 and TRBJ1-3, with D perhaps matching TRBD1 (5 bases). V lost 1 base and J lost 9, with 16 bases in between. CDR1 MGHRA and CDR2 YSYEKL come from the germline V gene. The CDR3 length is 15 residues. This CDR3 reads CASSQGQRMGFTIYF. CDR3 sequence (DNA): TGCGCCAGCAGCCAAGGACAGAGGATGGGGTTCACCATATATTTT.

The chain employs TRBV9 and TRBJ2-5; D not resolved. The V gene's germline CDR1 is SGDLS and CDR2 YYNGEE. Trimming removed 0 bases at V and 1 base at J, with 4 bases between. This CDR3 is built from 13 residues. The CDR3 loop is CASSVEGQETQYF. The CDR3 DNA is TGTGCCAGCAGCGTAGAAGGCCAAGAGACCCAGTACTTC. Filled out from reference TRBV9 and TRBJ2-5, the complete variable domain reads DSGVTQTPKHLITATGQRVTLRCSPRSGDLSVYWYQQSLDQGLQFLIQYYNGEERAKGNILERFSAQQFPDLHSELNLSSLELGDSALYFCASSVEGQETQYFGPGTRLLVL.

The chain joins TRBV28 to TRBJ1-1; weak D call: TRBD1 (5 bases). Trimming took off 10 bases at V and 5 bases at J, with 17 bases between the two ends. Germline V gene lookup returns CDR1 MDHEN and CDR2 SYDVKM. The CDR3 contains 13 residues. DNA for the CDR3: TGTGCCACCTCACCCCCTCGGGGGACTGAAGCTTTCTTT. Translating gives CATSPPRGTEAFF.

This sequence joins TRBV11-2 and TRBJ2-2; D is ambiguous. CDR3 length: 13 amino acids. CDR1 and CDR2 (germline): SGHAT, FQNNGV. V lost 8 bases and J lost 1, with 8 bases in between. The CDR3 region has the DNA TGTGCCAGCGCCTGGGAGAACACCGGGGAGCTGTTTTTT. It is translated as CASAWENTGELFF.

The genes are TRBV6-6 and TRBJ2-7; TRBD2 agrees at 11 bases. The V segment lost 5 bases and the J segment 4 bases; nucleotides outside the gene matches: 7. The CDR3 consists of 15 residues. The germline CDR1 and CDR2 sequences are MNHNY and SVGAGI (reference sequence). The CDR3 region is CASSPTSGSPYEQYF. CDR3 coding DNA: TGTGCCAGCAGTCCTACTAGCGGGAGTCCATACGAGCAGTACTTC.

The chain carries TRBV5-1 and TRBJ1-3; D is unclear. This CDR3 comprises 13 residues. The V gene lost 2 bases and the J gene lost 2 bases, with 5 bases spanning the gap. The germline V gene has CDR1 SGHRS and CDR2 YFSETQ. The CDR3 DNA sequence: TGCGCCAGCAGCTTTGAAACTGGAAACACCATATATTTT. Encoded protein: CASSFETGNTIYF.

This clone was counted a few times. The V and J genes are TRBV30 and TRBJ1-6; TRBD1 matches 9 bases. The junction had 4 bases not matched to a gene; V was cut back by 3 bases and J by 7 bases. This CDR3 has 14 amino acids. Germline CDR1 GTSNPN, CDR2 SVGIG (reference sequence). CDR3 DNA sequence: TGTGCCTGGAGCCGCGGGACAGGGAATTCACCCCTCCACTTT. Its translation is CAWSRGTGNSPLHF.